These 27 T cell receptor beta chains originate from one sample sequenced in a study of T cell changes during pregnancy in multiple sclerosis. The method was immunoSEQ multiplex PCR; TCRdb's version includes in-frame clones alone and lacks a portion of them. The table records roughly 75,000 clones, roughly 91% of them present only once. The sample here was peripheral blood, taken after pregnancy. The receptor source for this set is a female donor in good health, enrolled as a control in a pregnancy study.

The chain carries TRBV19 and TRBJ2-7; perhaps TRBD1 as D (6 bases). CDR1 is LNHDA, CDR2 SQIVND, per germline (reference sequence). CDR3 length: 14 amino acids. Trimming shortened V by 5 bases and J by 2 bases, and 13 bases separated the two germline ends. CDR3 sequence: CASSWDTTTYEQYF. CDR3 DNA sequence: TGTGCCAGTAGTTGGGACACAACTACCTACGAGCAGTACTTC.

The chain uses TRBV30 and TRBJ2-5; 10 positions match TRBD1. The J call may be mistaken, given a closer DNA end match to TRBJ2-7. CDR1 and CDR2 (germline): GTSNPN, SVGIG (reference sequence). This CDR3 is 13 amino acids long. CDR3 sequence (DNA): TGTGCCTGGAAAGGGACAGGGGCGTACGAGCAGTACTTC. This codes for CAWKGTGAYEQYF.

The genes are TRBV19 and TRBJ1-2, with D perhaps matching TRBD1 (6 bases). CDR3 length: 12 residues. Germline lookup yields CDR1 LNHDA and CDR2 SQIVND (reference sequence). Between the trimmed V and J ends, which lost 6 bases and 7 bases, there was a span of 12 bases. DNA for the CDR3: TGTGCCAGTAGAGGACAGTGGGGTGGCTACACCTTC. This gives the protein CASRGQWGGYTF.

This rearrangement joins TRBV30 to TRBJ1-1; 10 bases line up with TRBD1. Germline CDR1 GTSNPN, CDR2 SVGIG (reference sequence). V shed 2 bases, J shed 8 bases, and the junction held 2 bases outside the gene matches. The CDR3 extends over 12 amino acids. The CDR3 coding sequence is TGTGCCTGGAGTACGGGACAGGGGGAAGCTTTCTTT. Translation gives CAWSTGQGEAFF.

This chain uses TRBV20-1 with TRBJ2-1; weak D call: TRBD2 (5 bases). The CDR3 spans 10 residues. V was trimmed by 4 bases and J by 9 bases, leaving 7 bases between them. Looked up from germline, CDR1 is DFQATT and CDR2 is SNEGSKA (reference sequence). CDR3 nucleotides: TGCAGTGCTAACGAGGGTGAGCAGTTCTTC. Protein product: CSANEGEQFF.

This clone was detected only once. This rearrangement joins TRBV7-8 to TRBJ2-5; tentative D call: TRBD2 (6 bases). V was trimmed by 0 bases and J by 5 bases, leaving 13 bases between them. CDR3 length equals 15 residues. CDR1 SGHVS and CDR2 FQNEAQ come from the germline V gene. The CDR3 DNA follows: TGTGCCAGCAGCTTAGCCCCCGGGAGCCGGGAGACCCAGTACTTC. Translating gives CASSLAPGSRETQYF.

This chain connects TRBV6-6 to TRBJ2-7, with D possibly TRBD2 on 6 matching bases. Trimming cost V 4 bases and J 0 bases, with 10 bases left between them. The length of the CDR3 is 14 residues. Germline lookup yields CDR1 MNHNY and CDR2 SVGAGI (reference sequence). The CDR3 DNA reads TGTGCCAGCAGTTTGGGCGGGAACTCCTACGAGCAGTACTTC. It encodes CASSLGGNSYEQYF.

A single count supports this clone. V gene TRBV9 combines with J gene TRBJ1-1; a possible D gene is TRBD1 (5 bases). The germline CDR1 and CDR2 sequences are SGDLS and YYNGEE. CDR3 size: 15 residues. Trimming left V 0 bases short and J 1 base short, with 10 bases between. CDR3 residues: CASSVVDSSNTEAFF. DNA of the CDR3: TGTGCCAGCAGCGTAGTAGACAGCTCGAACACTGAAGCTTTCTTT.

This clone was found a few times. The rearrangement links TRBV27 to TRBJ1-4; 7 bases fit TRBD1. Germline assignment: CDR1 MNHEY and CDR2 SMNVEV (reference sequence). The CDR3 totals 16 residues. The ends lost 6 bases at V and 8 bases at J; junction bases unmatched: 15. The CDR3 DNA is TGTGCCAGCAGACCAGGGACAGCCCTCGCGGGGGAAAAACTGTTTTTT. This codes for CASRPGTALAGEKLFF.

The chain is built from TRBV28 and TRBJ2-5; 8 nucleotides agree with TRBD2. Germline CDR1 and CDR2: MDHEN and SYDVKM. The CDR3 is made up of 15 amino acids. V was pared by 3 bases and J by 2 bases, with 5 bases of the junction left unmatched. CDR3: CASSLGASGQETQYF. DNA for the CDR3: TGTGCCAGCAGTTTGGGCGCTAGCGGGCAAGAGACCCAGTACTTC.

This clone was observed once. The chain couples TRBV7-3 to TRBJ2-7, with D possibly being TRBD1 (5 bases). The germline V and J ends were trimmed by 2 bases and 4 bases, with 12 bases remaining between them. From germline, CDR1 is SGHTA and CDR2 FQGTGA. This CDR3 has 14 amino acids. The CDR3 DNA sequence: TGTGCCAGCAGCTTAGGCCAGGGCGGATACGAGCAGTACTTC. Translating it yields CASSLGQGGYEQYF.

J is TRBJ2-1 and V is TRBV30, with D maybe TRBD1 (6 bases). This CDR3 region has 15 residues. Germline CDR1 reads GTSNPN; CDR2 reads SVGIG (reference sequence). The V and J ends lost 0 bases and 11 bases respectively, with 20 bases between them. CDR3 in amino acids: CAWSVVGAATMKQFF. The CDR3 nucleotides read TGTGCCTGGAGTGTTGTGGGGGCGGCTACAATGAAGCAGTTCTTC.

This chain links TRBV7-6 with TRBJ2-3; no clear D. V lost 0 bases and J 2 bases, leaving 12 bases between the germline ends. The V gene's germline CDR1 is SGHVS and CDR2 FNYEAQ. The CDR3 has 16 residues. CDR3 sequence: CASSLAPAPTTDTQYF. In DNA form, the CDR3 reads TGTGCCAGCAGCTTAGCCCCAGCGCCGACCACAGATACGCAGTATTTT.

V gene TRBV6-5 combines with J gene TRBJ1-6, with D perhaps TRBD1 (6 bases). Germline lookup yields CDR1 MNHEY and CDR2 SVGAGI. The CDR3 contains 16 residues. V dropped 2 bases and J dropped 14 bases, with 22 bases sitting between them. Here the CDR3 reads CASSYGLSGLKGALHF. CDR3 in DNA: TGTGCCAGCAGTTACGGTCTTTCAGGGTTGAAGGGGGCCCTCCACTTT.

The chain links TRBV6-5 to TRBJ2-7; 11 nucleotides agree with TRBD1. Germline CDR1 and CDR2: MNHEY and SVGAGI. This CDR3 has 13 residues. After removal of 6 bases from V and 6 bases from J, the junction contained 4 bases not matched to a gene. The CDR3 is CASRRTGGLEQYF. The CDR3 DNA is TGTGCCAGCAGGCGGACAGGGGGCCTCGAGCAGTACTTC.

V gene TRBV6-1 combines with J gene TRBJ2-1; 7 bases are a match to TRBD1. Germline CDR1 and CDR2: MNHNS and SASEGT. This CDR3 is 14 amino acids long. The ends lost 7 bases at V and 6 bases at J; junction bases unmatched: 9. The CDR3 DNA follows: TGTGCCAGCAACCGACAGGGCAAAGGCAATGAGCAGTTCTTC. This sequence encodes CASNRQGKGNEQFF.

The V call is TRBV2, the J call TRBJ2-1; TRBD2 matches 8 bases. CDR1 SNHLY and CDR2 FYNNEI come from the germline V gene. There are 15 residues in the CDR3. V lost 6 bases and J lost 4; bases outside the gene matches: 8. This CDR3 reads CASRSSGGPYNEQFF. The DNA for the CDR3 is TGTGCCAGCAGATCGAGCGGGGGCCCTTACAATGAGCAGTTCTTC. Filled out from reference TRBV2 and TRBJ2-1, the complete variable domain reads EPEVTQTPSHQVTQMGQEVILRCVPISNHLYFYWYRQILGQKVEFLVSFYNNEISEKSEIFDDQFSVERPDGSNFTLKIRSTKLEDSAMYFCASRSSGGPYNEQFFGPGTRLTVL.

This clone occurred once. J is TRBJ2-7 and V is TRBV18; TRBD2 might be the D (6 bases). The germline V and J ends were trimmed by 2 bases and 6 bases, with 14 bases remaining between them. CDR1 is KGHSH, CDR2 LQKENI, per germline. The CDR3 has 14 residues. The CDR3 DNA reads as TGTGCCAGCTCACCAGGCGGGGAACGCACCGAGCAGTACTTC. It translates to CASSPGGERTEQYF. Complete variable domain (other parts from reference TRBV18 and TRBJ2-7): NAGVMQNPRHLVRRRGQEARLRCSPMKGHSHVYWYRQLPEEGLKFMVYLQKENIIDESGMPKERFSAEFPKEGPSILRIQQVVRGDSAAYFCASSPGGERTEQYFGPGTRLTVT.

V gene TRBV6-6 combines with J gene TRBJ2-7; 9 positions match TRBD2. The germline V gene has CDR1 MNHNY and CDR2 SVGAGI (reference sequence). V lost 5 bases to trimming and J lost 2 bases; unmatched junction nucleotides: 10. CDR3 length equals 16 residues. The CDR3 region has the DNA TGTGCCAGCAGTATTACCGGCGGGAGGGAAACCTACGAGCAGTACTTC. This gives the protein CASSITGGRETYEQYF.

The chain uses TRBV21-1 and TRBJ2-1; TRBD2, as called in the table, went unchecked against the DNA. TRBV21-1 is listed as a pseudogene. The CDR3 extends over 16 amino acids. The CDR3 nucleotides are TGTGCCAGCAGCAAAGCGCTGAGGGAAGCCTACAATGAGCAGTTCTTC. Amino acid sequence: CASSKALREAYNEQFF.

The genes are TRBV6-5 and TRBJ1-1; D perhaps matches TRBD1 (5 bases). CDR3 length: 12 residues. Germline V CDR1 and CDR2: MNHEY, SVGAGI. Trimming removed 6 bases at V and 9 bases at J, with 14 bases between. CDR3 loop: CASSPPQGKAFF. CDR3 nucleotides: TGTGCCAGCAGCCCCCCCCAGGGTAAAGCTTTCTTT.

This chain joins TRBV9 and TRBJ2-1; the D gene is possibly TRBD2 (7 bases). The CDR3 loop spans 14 amino acids. Germline lookup yields CDR1 SGDLS and CDR2 YYNGEE. V was trimmed by 3 bases and J by 9 bases, leaving 16 bases between them. In DNA, the CDR3 is TGTGCCAGCAGCGCCGCCCGAGGGGGGGTTGAGCAGTTCTTC. This encodes CASSAARGGVEQFF.

DNA of the CDR3: TGTGCCAGCAGCTGGGGGGCTAGCGGTGATGAGCAGTTCTTC. Translated, it gives CASSWGASGDEQFF. This chain joins TRBV7-2 and TRBJ2-1, with a tentative D call TRBD2 (7 bases). V was shortened by 4 bases and J by 8 bases, with 15 bases between the two germline ends. This CDR3 contains 14 residues. Germline V gene lookup returns CDR1 SGHTA and CDR2 FQGNSA.

The chain uses TRBV4-2 and TRBJ2-3; D unclear. Trimming removed 0 bases from V and 5 bases from J, with 3 bases in between. CDR3 length: 12 residues. Germline V gene lookup returns CDR1 LGHNA and CDR2 YNFKEQ. CDR3 protein: CASSQDRDTQYF. CDR3 nucleotides: TGTGCCAGCAGCCAAGATCGAGATACGCAGTATTTT.

The V gene is TRBV28, the J gene TRBJ2-5, with 9 nucleotides matching TRBD1. Germline-derived CDR1 and CDR2 are MDHEN and SYDVKM. The length of the CDR3 is 15 residues. J gave up 5 bases and V 0 bases, and 4 bases lay outside the gene matches. Here the CDR3 reads CASSLWGQGVETQYF. As DNA, the CDR3 is TGTGCCAGCAGTTTATGGGGACAGGGCGTCGAGACCCAGTACTTC.

This chain connects TRBV9 to TRBJ2-2, with 7 bases lining up with TRBD1. The length of the CDR3 is 17 residues. Per germline, CDR1 SGDLS and CDR2 YYNGEE. The ends lost 3 bases at V and 8 bases at J; junction bases unmatched: 16. The CDR3 coding sequence is TGTGCCAGCAGCGATACCCACAGGGGACCCTATGGTGGGGAGCTGTTTTTT. Amino acids: CASSDTHRGPYGGELFF.

The CDR3 here is CASSQDHSYEQYF. The CDR3 nucleotides read TGCGCCAGCAGCCAAGACCATTCCTACGAGCAGTACTTC. The V call is TRBV4-3, the J call TRBJ2-7; no reliable D call. The CDR3 consists of 13 residues. The ends were cut back, 0 bases at V and 1 base at J, with 4 bases in the middle. Germline V lookup: CDR1 LGHNA, CDR2 YSLEER.